A single sample is the source of the 14 T cell receptor beta chains below, sequenced in a study of cytomegalovirus exposure and HLA in healthy donors. In the PCR, 60 Vbeta and 13 Jbeta primers were used. Repertoires were generated with immunoSEQ multiplex PCR, while TCRdb's copy carries only in-frame clones and drops some. The data hold 150,000 to 200,000 clones, with roughly 83% observed a single time. The sample comprised PBMCs. Receptors were obtained from a woman between 18 and 30 years old in good health and CMV-seronegative.

The chain carries TRBV6-6 and TRBJ1-2, with a tentative D call TRBD1 (5 bases). The CDR3 covers 15 residues. Trimming cost V 4 bases and J 8 bases, with 20 bases left between them. Germline V gene data show CDR1 as MNHNY and CDR2 as SVGAGI (reference sequence). The CDR3 DNA reads as TGTGCCAGCAGTTCCCTGCAGGGTGGTCTCGCGGGCTACACCTTC. Translated, it gives CASSSLQGGLAGYTF.

V and J are TRBV4-2 and TRBJ2-7, with D perhaps TRBD1 (6 bases). This CDR3 contains 15 residues. Trimming shortened V by 0 bases and J by 2 bases, and 11 bases separated the two germline ends. Germline loops: CDR1 LGHNA, CDR2 YNFKEQ. This CDR3 reads CASSQEGTPTYEQYF. CDR3 DNA sequence: TGTGCCAGCAGCCAAGAAGGGACACCCACCTACGAGCAGTACTTC.

The chain couples TRBV2 to TRBJ2-5, with 12 bases lining up with TRBD2. Trimming at V came to 4 bases and at J to 6 bases, leaving 6 bases not matched to a gene. CDR1 and CDR2 from the germline V gene are SNHLY and FYNNEI. The CDR3 consists of 15 residues. CDR3 amino acids: CASSGTSGDGQTQYF. The DNA of the CDR3 is TGTGCCAGCAGTGGGACTAGCGGGGATGGGCAGACCCAGTACTTC. The full variable domain, in which reference TRBV2 and TRBJ2-5 provide the parts outside the CDR3, is EPEVTQTPSHQVTQMGQEVILRCVPISNHLYFYWYRQILGQKVEFLVSFYNNEISEKSEIFDDQFSVERPDGSNFTLKIRSTKLEDSAMYFCASSGTSGDGQTQYFGPGTRLLVL.

The chain employs TRBV6-4 and TRBJ2-1, with D perhaps TRBD2 (7 bases). This CDR3 has 15 residues. Trimming removed 0 bases from V and 8 bases from J, with 14 bases in between. CDR1 is MRHNA, CDR2 SNTAGT, per germline. DNA for the CDR3: TGTGCCAGCAGTGACTCGGCGGGGGCGATCGATGAGCAGTTCTTC. It yields the protein CASSDSAGAIDEQFF.

This clone came up a few times. V gene TRBV2 combines with J gene TRBJ2-6; D is perhaps TRBD1 (6 bases). V was pared by 4 bases and J by 2 bases, with 9 bases between. Germline-derived CDR1 and CDR2 are SNHLY and FYNNEI. The CDR3 sequence is 15 residues long. The CDR3, as DNA: TGTGCCAGCAGTGGAGGGACAACTGGGGCCAACGTCCTGACTTTC. Translated: CASSGGTTGANVLTF. Using reference TRBV2 and TRBJ2-6 for the parts outside the CDR3, the full variable domain is EPEVTQTPSHQVTQMGQEVILRCVPISNHLYFYWYRQILGQKVEFLVSFYNNEISEKSEIFDDQFSVERPDGSNFTLKIRSTKLEDSAMYFCASSGGTTGANVLTFGAGSRLTVL.

This sequence joins TRBV7-9 and TRBJ2-3, with TRBD2 identical over 8 bases. The CDR3 runs to 14 residues. The germline V gene encodes CDR1 SEHNR and CDR2 FQNEAQ (reference sequence). Losses at the gene ends were 3 bases for V and 4 bases for J; bases not matched to a gene: 3. DNA for the CDR3: TGTGCCAGCAGCTTTCGGGAGGGACCAGATACGCAGTATTTT. Amino acids: CASSFREGPDTQYF.

The chain employs TRBV19 and TRBJ1-5; 11 bases fit TRBD1. The J segment lost 2 bases and the V segment lost 4 bases, leaving 4 bases of the junction unmatched. This CDR3 is built from 16 residues. Germline loops: CDR1 LNHDA, CDR2 SQIVND (reference sequence). CDR3 sequence (DNA): TGTGCCAGTAGTAGAGGACAGGGGGCAGGCAATCAGCCCCAGCATTTT. It specifies CASSRGQGAGNQPQHF.

The chain recombines TRBV29-1 with TRBJ1-1, with TRBD1 identical over 9 bases. Germline loops: CDR1 SQVTM, CDR2 ANQGSEA. V lost 7 bases to trimming and J lost 6 bases; unmatched junction nucleotides: 6. This CDR3 region has 12 residues. The CDR3 region is CSGLRQGAEAFF. CDR3 sequence (DNA): TGCAGCGGCCTCCGACAGGGGGCTGAAGCTTTCTTT.

The V gene is TRBV11-3, the J gene TRBJ2-3; TRBD1 matches 8 bases. CDR1 and CDR2 from the germline V gene are SGHNT and YENEEA. CDR3 length: 15 amino acids. The V and J ends lost 4 bases and 4 bases, in that order; junction bases with no gene match: 7. CDR3 nucleotide sequence: TGTGCCAGCAGCTCCCCCAGGGGGCAGGCAGATACGCAGTATTTT. This encodes CASSSPRGQADTQYF.

The chain links TRBV5-1 to TRBJ2-5; 7 nucleotides match TRBD2. Per the germline V gene, CDR1 is SGHRS and CDR2 is YFSETQ. This CDR3 contains 17 residues. The J segment lost 2 bases and the V segment lost 3 bases, leaving 13 bases of the junction unmatched. The DNA of the CDR3 is TGCGCCAGCAGCTCCTGGGGCGGGGGAGGACCGCAAGAGACCCAGTACTTC. The encoded protein is CASSSWGGGGPQETQYF.

The chain carries TRBV5-1 and TRBJ1-2; maybe TRBD1 (5 bases). Trimming pared 3 bases from V and 3 bases from J, leaving 6 bases between. Looked up from germline, CDR1 is SGHRS and CDR2 is YFSETQ. The CDR3 length is 12 residues. The CDR3 nucleotides are TGCGCCAGCAGCTCGACAGACTATGGCTACACCTTC. Its translation: CASSSTDYGYTF.

V is TRBV5-1 and J is TRBJ2-1; 8 nucleotides align to TRBD2. V trimming: 4 bases; J trimming: 8 bases; junction bases outside the gene matches: 14. The CDR3 covers 16 residues. Germline V CDR1 and CDR2: SGHRS, YFSETQ. CDR3 nucleotides: TGCGCCAGCAGCCCGGGGGGGCTAGCAGTTAGAGATGAGCAGTTCTTC. This translates into CASSPGGLAVRDEQFF.

The gene calls are TRBV14 and TRBJ1-1; TRBD1 matches 7 bases. CDR3 size: 20 residues. Looked up from germline, CDR1 is SGHDN and CDR2 is FVKESK. Unmatched junction bases numbered 17, after V lost 0 bases and J lost 1 base. The CDR3 is CASSQDLGGWGTARNTEAFF. The CDR3 nucleotides are TGTGCCAGCAGCCAAGATTTGGGGGGATGGGGGACAGCCCGGAACACTGAAGCTTTCTTT.

V is TRBV10-1 and J is TRBJ2-3; 9 nucleotides match TRBD2. Germline CDR1 and CDR2: WNHNN and SYGVQD (reference sequence). V shed 0 bases and J 2 bases; nucleotides not matched to a gene: 9. This CDR3 has 18 amino acids. For the CDR3, the DNA is TGCGCCAGCAGTGAGTCCTCTAGCGGGACGTATTCCACAGATACGCAGTATTTT. Translation: CASSESSSGTYSTDTQYF.